Below, 30 T cell receptor beta chains from the same sample are listed, as sequenced in a study of metastatic and nonmetastatic thyroid tumors. Each patient went into thyroid surgery without having received any treatment. MiXCR re-clonotyped the PCR reads for TCRdb. The sample contains fewer than 25,000 clones, roughly 18% of which appear only once. The sequenced sample consisted of adjacent normal tissue. These receptors all stem from a male donor with papillary thyroid cancer or a benign thyroid nodule (not recorded which). Some clones in this sample may be carry-over from other donors' samples.

This clone showed up just a few times. The chain carries TRBV10-3 and TRBJ2-2, with TRBD2 matching 14 bases. The CDR3 is made up of 17 amino acids. Per the germline V gene, CDR1 is ENHRY and CDR2 is SYGVKD. J gave up 6 bases and V 0 bases, and 3 bases lay outside the gene matches. The CDR3 loop reads CAISESTSGRAAGELFF. As DNA, the CDR3 is TGTGCCATCAGTGAGTCGACTAGCGGGAGGGCCGCCGGGGAGCTGTTTTTT.

Many counts were recorded for this clone. V gene TRBV7-9 combines with J gene TRBJ2-3; D gene unclear. The CDR3 spans 10 residues. Trimming cost V 5 bases and J 5 bases, with 2 bases left between them. CDR1 and CDR2 (germline): SEHNR, FQNEAQ (reference sequence). The DNA for the CDR3 is TGTGCCAGCAGCCGAGATACGCAGTATTTT. Its translation: CASSRDTQYF.

This clone was counted at least ten times. The CDR3 sequence: CASSKGQGAFQETQYF. The CDR3 DNA is TGCGCCAGCAGCAAGGGACAGGGGGCCTTCCAAGAGACCCAGTACTTC. The V and J genes are TRBV5-1 and TRBJ2-5, with 12 bases that match TRBD1. Trimming removed 4 bases from V and 1 base from J; junction bases left unmatched: 5. Germline V gene data show CDR1 as SGHRS and CDR2 as YFSETQ. The CDR3 is 16 residues long.

This clone was seen many times. No conserved phenylalanine or tryptophan ends this CDR3, so it is likely a read error. The DNA is omitted, as the CDR3 cannot be located on it reliably, and the CDR3 follows TCRdb's listing. The chain links TRBV9 to TRBJ2-6; the table's D call, TRBD1, was not checked against the DNA. The CDR3 length equals 8 residues, ends included. The germline V gene has CDR1 SGDLS and CDR2 YYNGEE. The CDR3 reads CANSVGDR.

V and J are TRBV5-1 and TRBJ2-7, with D perhaps TRBD1 or TRBD2 (5 bases each). Germline assignment: CDR1 SGHRS and CDR2 YFSETQ. V was cut by 0 bases and J by 5 bases, with 18 bases left in between. The length of the CDR3 is 16 residues. CDR3: CASSLVGTRKGHEQYF. The CDR3 region has the DNA TGCGCCAGCAGCTTGGTAGGGACCCGGAAGGGCCACGAGCAGTACTTC.

This clone was observed many times. For the CDR3, the DNA is TGTGCCAGCAGCCGTACGCGTAATGGCTACACCTTC. Amino acid sequence: CASSRTRNGYTF. The rearrangement joins TRBV14 to TRBJ1-2, with no clear D. V was pared by 4 bases and J by 6 bases, with 9 bases between. Germline-derived CDR1 and CDR2 are SGHDN and FVKESK. The CDR3 covers 12 residues.

This clone came up many times. A junction boundary mismatches the germline segment, possibly from a read error. The V and J genes are TRBV18 and TRBJ1-3; 7 nucleotides align to TRBD1. The CDR3 loop spans 14 amino acids. Germline V gives CDR1 KGHSH, CDR2 LQKENI. CDR3 residues: CASSQGQKNGIKSF. In DNA, the CDR3 is TGTGCCAGCTCACAGGGACAGAAGAATGGAATAAAGAGTTTT.

V and J are TRBV5-1 and TRBJ2-1; no reliable D call. V lost 3 bases, J lost 7 bases, and 26 bases lay in between. Germline V gives CDR1 SGHRS, CDR2 YFSETQ. This CDR3 is 18 amino acids long. This CDR3 reads CASSSSGPVWVGWNEQFF. DNA of the CDR3: TGCGCCAGCAGCTCGTCTGGGCCTGTATGGGTTGGGTGGAATGAGCAGTTCTTC. The whole variable domain, remainder taken from reference TRBV5-1 and TRBJ2-1, is KAGVTQTPRYLIKTRGQQVTLSCSPISGHRSVSWYQQTPGQGLQFLFEYFSETQRNKGNFPGRFSGRQFSNSRSEMNVSTLELGDSALYLCASSSSGPVWVGWNEQFFGPGTRLTVL.

This clone came up many times. This chain links TRBV5-6 with TRBJ2-1; perhaps TRBD2 as D (6 bases). The V gene lost 3 bases and the J gene lost 8 bases, with 15 bases spanning the gap. The germline gives CDR1 SGHDT, CDR2 YYEEEE. This CDR3 is built from 14 residues. The CDR3 sequence: CASSSGVSGDEQFF. Written as DNA, the CDR3 is TGTGCCAGCAGCTCCGGGGTTAGCGGCGATGAGCAGTTCTTC.

This clone has more than one count but fewer than ten. One end of the junction is discordant with germline, which a read error may explain. V and J are TRBV19 and TRBJ1-1; TRBD1 aligns across 7 bases. The CDR3 is made up of 15 amino acids. Germline V gene sequence: CDR1 LNHDA, CDR2 SQIVND (reference sequence). CDR3 sequence (DNA): TGTGCCAGTAGTCCACCGACAGGGTGGAACACTGAAGATTTCTTT. Protein sequence: CASSPPTGWNTEDFF.

This clone has just a few counts. The genes are TRBV27 and TRBJ2-3; TRBD1 agrees at 8 bases. The CDR3 extends over 17 amino acids. The V gene's germline CDR1 is MNHEY and CDR2 SMNVEV (reference sequence). V trimming: 3 bases; J trimming: 2 bases; junction bases outside the gene matches: 10. The CDR3 is CASSFTRTGKFTDTQYF. In DNA, the CDR3 is TGTGCCAGCAGTTTTACCCGGACAGGGAAATTCACAGATACGCAGTATTTT.

A word on this clone: At one of its ends the junction is not consistent with the germline gene, which may arise from a read error. V usage is TRBV20-1 and J usage is TRBJ2-2; D possibly matches TRBD1 or TRBD2 (5 bases each). The germline V gene encodes CDR1 DFQATT and CDR2 SNEGSKA (reference sequence). This CDR3 contains 17 residues. The CDR3 spells CSARVGVTRYGAGELLF. CDR3 bases: TGCAGTGCTAGAGTGGGGGTAACTAGGTATGGAGCCGGGGAGCTGCTTTTT.

A few counts support this clone. Lacking the conserved final phenylalanine or tryptophan, this CDR3 likely reflects a read error. It is unclear where the CDR3 begins or ends on the DNA, so no DNA is shown, and the CDR3 is as TCRdb lists it. This chain joins TRBV12-3 or TRBV12-4 and TRBJ2-1; no DNA check was done on the table's D call, TRBD1. The CDR3 has 14 amino acids, counting both end residues. The CDR3 spells CASSLFGPGGAGIL.

This clone appeared many times. The chain uses TRBV5-4 and TRBJ2-1; D gene ambiguous. The germline V gene encodes CDR1 SGHNT and CDR2 YYREEE (reference sequence). V was cut by 4 bases and J by 0 bases, with 14 bases left in between. This CDR3 has 16 residues. The CDR3 region has the DNA TGTGCCAGCAGCCGATATCAACGAAGCTCCTACAATGAGCAGTTCTTC. This translates into CASSRYQRSSYNEQFF.

This clone appeared a few times. This chain links TRBV6-1 with TRBJ2-5, with 8 bases matching TRBD2. From germline, CDR1 is MNHNS and CDR2 SASEGT. Trimming removed 2 bases from V and 6 bases from J; junction bases left unmatched: 11. The CDR3 contains 16 residues. The CDR3 loop is CASSERASGGGKTQYF. For the CDR3, the DNA is TGTGCCAGCAGTGAAAGAGCGAGCGGGGGTGGGAAGACCCAGTACTTC.

This clone appeared many times. This specimen includes other DNA sequences encoding the same CDR3. This sequence joins TRBV25-1 and TRBJ2-7; D unclear. Trimming cost V 5 bases and J 4 bases, with 6 bases left between them. This CDR3 is 11 amino acids long. The germline CDR1 and CDR2 sequences are MGHDK and SYGVNS. The CDR3 region has the DNA TGTGCCAGCAGTCTCGGATACGAGCAGTACTTC. Its translation: CASSLGYEQYF.

About this clone: The junction departs from germline at one end; a sequencing error may be responsible. The V call is TRBV20-1, the J call TRBJ2-2, with D perhaps assigned TRBD1 or TRBD2 (6 bases each). This CDR3 comprises 14 residues. Germline CDR1 and CDR2: DFQATT and SNEGSKA (reference sequence). In DNA form, the CDR3 reads TGCATTGCTGACCGAGGGGGGAACACCCGGGAGCTGTTTTTT. Its translation is CIADRGGNTRELFF.

This chain links TRBV6-2 or TRBV6-3 with TRBJ1-2; the match to TRBD1 covers 8 bases. V was pared by 6 bases and J by 4 bases, with 16 bases of the junction left unmatched. Looked up from germline, CDR1 is MNHEY and CDR2 is SVGEGT. The CDR3 runs to 17 residues. The CDR3 nucleotides read TGTGCCAGCAGCCTTCTAACTCAGGGGGCGCACGGCTATGGCTACACCTTC. This encodes CASSLLTQGAHGYGYTF.

By sample share, this clone is medium-sized. The CDR3 DNA sequence: TGTGCCACCATTCAGGGGGTGAACACCGGGGAGCTGTTTTTT. As protein: CATIQGVNTGELFF. This chain uses TRBV24-1 with TRBJ2-2, with 7 bases fitting TRBD1. There are 14 residues in the CDR3. J lost 1 base, V lost 8 bases, and 3 bases had no gene match. Germline assignment: CDR1 KGHDR and CDR2 SFDVKD.

This clone has a count of ten or more. The CDR3 DNA reads TGTGCCAGCAATGGGGACAGGTATCAGCCCCAGCATTTT. Translating gives CASNGDRYQPQHF. The rearrangement joins TRBV2 to TRBJ1-5, with 8 bases matching TRBD1. From germline, CDR1 is SNHLY and CDR2 FYNNEI. V trimming: 7 bases; J trimming: 5 bases; junction bases outside the gene matches: 4. The CDR3 runs 13 residues.

This clone turned up a few times. A much larger clone lies a single base off, so this may be a read error. The sample contains more than one DNA sequence encoding this CDR3. The chain combines TRBV29-1 with TRBJ2-7; D ambiguous. CDR3 length equals 13 residues. CDR1 and CDR2 from the germline V gene are SQVTM and ANQGSEA. Trimming cost V 4 bases and J 0 bases, with 10 bases left between them. The CDR3 bases are TGCAGCGTTGGCGTAGGTGGCTCCTACGAGCAGTACTTC. Protein product: CSVGVGGSYEQYF.

This clone occurred many times. V and J are TRBV9 and TRBJ2-5; unclear D gene. CDR3 length: 13 residues. Trimming cost V 4 bases and J 5 bases, with 12 bases left between them. CDR1 is SGDLS, CDR2 YYNGEE, per germline. In DNA form, the CDR3 reads TGTGCCAGCAGCTCCCTGGGTAGGGAGACCCAGTACTTC. Residues: CASSSLGRETQYF.

Notes on this clone: The same CDR3 arises from other DNA sequences in this sample as well. The V gene is TRBV12-3 or TRBV12-4, the J gene TRBJ2-1, with a weak D call TRBD2 (5 bases). V was cut by 8 bases and J by 6 bases, with 14 bases left in between. The CDR3 runs 13 residues. CDR3 nucleotide sequence: TGTGCCAGCTCCCTCGGACTGCGCAATGAGCAGTTCTTC. This sequence encodes CASSLGLRNEQFF.

This clone was seen ten or more times. V gene TRBV20-1 combines with J gene TRBJ1-1, with D possibly TRBD1 on 5 matching bases. The length of the CDR3 is 16 residues. Germline V gives CDR1 DFQATT, CDR2 SNEGSKA (reference sequence). Deletions cut 0 bases from V and 2 bases from J, with 16 bases between. The CDR3 here is CSARDVLQEINTEAFF. CDR3 nucleotides: TGCAGTGCTAGAGACGTTCTACAGGAGATAAACACTGAAGCTTTCTTT.

This clone has a count of ten or more. A much larger clone differs from this one at a single base, so this may be a read error. The chain uses TRBV7-2 and TRBJ1-1; D gene unclear. CDR1 SGHTA and CDR2 FQGNSA come from the germline V gene. The CDR3 runs to 12 residues. CDR3 nucleotide sequence: TGTGCCTGCAGCTTAGTGGGTACTGAAGCTTTCTTT. This translates into CACSLVGTEAFF. Together with reference TRBV7-2 and TRBJ1-1, the CDR3 gives the full variable domain: GAGVSQSPSNKVTEKGKDVELRCDPISGHTALYWYRQSLGQGLEFLIYFQGNSAPDKSGLPSDRFSAERTGGSVSTLTIQRTQQEDSAVYLCACSLVGTEAFFGQGTRLTVV.

At least ten counts were recorded for this clone. The rearrangement joins TRBV2 to TRBJ1-3, with D unresolved. Germline V gives CDR1 SNHLY, CDR2 FYNNEI. V was trimmed by 8 bases and J by 0 bases, leaving 14 bases between them. The CDR3 sequence is 15 residues long. CDR3 DNA: TGTGCCAGCCGCCGGGAATATGGCTCTGGAAACACCATATATTTT. It encodes CASRREYGSGNTIYF.

Comment on this clone: The germline gene is not matched at one end of the junction; a read error may be the cause. Distinct nucleotide sequences in the sample also encode this CDR3. V gene TRBV7-9 combines with J gene TRBJ2-1, with TRBD2 matching 8 bases. Germline values: CDR1 SEHNR, CDR2 FQNEAQ (reference sequence). The CDR3 totals 13 residues. DNA for the CDR3: TGCGCCAGTAGCCCTGGGACTAGGGGTGAGCAGTTCTTC. Translating it yields CASSPGTRGEQFF.

As regards this clone: Sequence at one end of the junction differs from germline and may be a read error. This sequence joins TRBV20-1 and TRBJ2-1; 13 nucleotides match TRBD2. Per germline, CDR1 DFQATT and CDR2 SNEGSKA (reference sequence). There are 15 residues in the CDR3. CDR3 sequence reads: CIAREGTSGVYDQFF. The CDR3 DNA reads TGCATTGCTAGAGAAGGGACTAGCGGGGTTTATGATCAGTTCTTC.

In this sample, this clone turned up many times. The chain joins TRBV11-2 to TRBJ2-1; TRBD2 matches 10 bases. The CDR3 loop spans 19 amino acids. V trimming: 0 bases; J trimming: 6 bases; junction bases outside the gene matches: 14. CDR1 is SGHAT, CDR2 FQNNGV, per germline. This CDR3 is CASSLDLLLLAGEGNEQFF. Written as DNA, the CDR3 is TGTGCCAGCAGCTTAGATCTGCTCCTCCTAGCGGGAGAAGGCAATGAGCAGTTCTTC.

This clone was observed a handful of times. With a much larger clone just one base away, this may be a read error. The V gene is TRBV7-8, the J gene TRBJ2-5; 9 positions match TRBD2. Germline CDR1 SGHVS, CDR2 FQNEAQ. This CDR3 region has 14 residues. CDR3 residues: CASSLLAGPETQCF. The CDR3 nucleotides read TGTGCCAGCAGCTTACTAGCGGGGCCAGAGACCCAGTGCTTC.